This entry lists 15 T cell receptor beta chains sequenced from one sample in a study of CD4 T cells in relation to SARS-CoV-2 and coronaviruses. Produced via immunoSEQ multiplex PCR; TCRdb's table is partial and in-frame only. The sample consists of roughly 17,000 clones, approximately 75% of them appearing once. These receptors' antigens are unknown. CD4+ T cells from unexposed donors were obtained before the COVID-19 pandemic (2011-2018). Isolation of CD4+ T cells took place after nine to ten days in culture. Sequenced sample: CD4+ T cells from PBMCs, cultured in vitro. All receptors derive from a human donor in good health.

The rearrangement uses TRBV9 and TRBJ2-3; D unclear. V was cut by 0 bases and J by 2 bases, with 10 bases left in between. Germline V gives CDR1 SGDLS, CDR2 YYNGEE. CDR3 size: 15 residues. CDR3 in amino acids: CASSVGNDATDTQYF. In nucleotides, the CDR3 is TGTGCCAGCAGCGTAGGCAATGATGCCACAGATACGCAGTATTTT.

This clone was detected once. The gene calls are TRBV19 and TRBJ1-2, with D possibly matching TRBD1 (5 bases). Germline-derived CDR1 and CDR2 are LNHDA and SQIVND (reference sequence). Between the trimmed V and J ends, which lost 3 bases and 6 bases, there was a span of 14 bases. This CDR3 has 14 amino acids. The DNA of the CDR3 is TGTGCCAGTAGTATGGCTTCCAGGGTCGATGGCTACACCTTC. This encodes CASSMASRVDGYTF.

This clone has just a few counts. J is TRBJ2-1 and V is TRBV19; 10 nucleotides match TRBD2. V dropped 5 bases and J dropped 5; count of bases not matched to a gene: 9. Germline CDR1 reads LNHDA; CDR2 reads SQIVND (reference sequence). The CDR3 length is 16 residues. The CDR3: CASSPIAGGHHNEQFF. CDR3 nucleotides: TGTGCCAGTAGTCCCATAGCGGGAGGCCACCACAATGAGCAGTTCTTC.

As DNA, the CDR3 is TGTGCCAGCAGCTTATCCACAGGGGCTAACACCGGGGAGCTGTTTTTT. Translating gives CASSLSTGANTGELFF. The chain is built from TRBV11-2 and TRBJ2-2, with TRBD1 matching 7 bases. V was pared by 2 bases and J by 2 bases, with 5 bases of the junction left unmatched. Germline V gives CDR1 SGHAT, CDR2 FQNNGV. The CDR3 length is 16 residues.

The V call is TRBV28, the J call TRBJ1-2, with D perhaps matching TRBD1 (5 bases). The V end lost 8 bases, the J end lost 7 bases, and 17 bases lay between the germline ends. The germline V gene has CDR1 MDHEN and CDR2 SYDVKM. The CDR3 length is 13 residues. The CDR3 protein is CASGRGEASGYTF. The CDR3 region has the DNA TGTGCCAGCGGGCGGGGGGAGGCCAGTGGCTACACCTTC.

The chain uses TRBV12-5 and TRBJ2-1, with TRBD2 identical over 8 bases. V lost 0 bases and J lost 8; bases outside the gene matches: 12. The CDR3 length is 17 residues. Germline CDR1 LGHNT, CDR2 FRNRAP. DNA for the CDR3: TGTGCTAGTGGTTTGGTACGAGACGGGAGGGCCCCGGATGAGCAGTTCTTC. Translation gives CASGLVRDGRAPDEQFF.

The chain recombines TRBV3-1 (or the pseudogene TRBV3-2) with TRBJ2-7; 9 nucleotides align to TRBD2. Trimming removed 4 bases from V and 2 bases from J; junction bases left unmatched: 6. Looked up from germline, CDR1 is LGHDT and CDR2 is YNNKEL (reference sequence). CDR3 length: 15 residues. CDR3 loop: CASSLAGEVTYEQYF. Here the CDR3 DNA reads TGTGCCAGCAGCCTAGCGGGAGAGGTGACCTACGAGCAGTACTTC.

This clone has more than one count but fewer than ten. J is TRBJ1-6 and V is TRBV30, with 9 bases that match TRBD1. CDR1 GTSNPN and CDR2 SVGIG come from the germline V gene (reference sequence). CDR3 length equals 16 residues. The V and J ends lost 4 bases and 7 bases, in that order; junction bases with no gene match: 11. The CDR3, as DNA: TGTGCCTGGAATAGGCGGACAGGGGCTTGGAATTCACCCCTCCACTTT. Protein sequence: CAWNRRTGAWNSPLHF.

The DNA of the CDR3 is TGTGCCACCAGGACAGGGAGCACGAACACTGAAGCTTTCTTT. The encoded protein is CATRTGSTNTEAFF. The chain has TRBV15 and TRBJ1-1, with 7 bases identical to TRBD1. From germline, CDR1 is LNHNV and CDR2 YYDKDF (reference sequence). The CDR3 sequence is 14 residues long. V lost 6 bases, J lost 1 base, and 5 bases stayed unmatched.

The chain joins TRBV5-1 to TRBJ1-5; TRBD1 aligns across 8 bases. The germline V gene has CDR1 SGHRS and CDR2 YFSETQ. Trimming took 4 bases from V and 6 from J; bases not matched to a gene: 9. The CDR3 contains 15 residues. The CDR3 here is CASSAATGAGQPQHF. The CDR3 nucleotides read TGCGCCAGCAGCGCGGCGACAGGGGCGGGTCAGCCCCAGCATTTT.

Only one count was recorded for this clone. The genes are TRBV11-2 and TRBJ1-2; maybe TRBD1 (5 bases). The V end was cut by 1 base, the J end by 8 bases, with 5 bases between. CDR1 and CDR2 from the germline V gene are SGHAT and FQNNGV. The CDR3 is made up of 11 amino acids. CDR3 loop: CASSLGGGYTF. The CDR3 DNA reads as TGTGCCAGCAGCTTAGGGGGGGGCTACACCTTC.

The chain uses TRBV7-9 and TRBJ2-7; TRBD2 agrees at 11 bases. Per germline, CDR1 SEHNR and CDR2 FQNEAQ (reference sequence). Trimming cost V 5 bases and J 3 bases; bases outside gene matches: 9. This CDR3 comprises 16 residues. CDR3 nucleotides: TGTGCCAGCAGCCAAGTTAGCGGGAGGGCCAACTACGAGCAGTACTTC. Protein product: CASSQVSGRANYEQYF.

The genes are TRBV30 and TRBJ2-3, with TRBD1 as a possible D gene (6 bases). V was shortened by 4 bases and J by 6 bases, with 17 bases between the two germline ends. CDR3 size: 14 residues. Germline V gives CDR1 GTSNPN, CDR2 SVGIG (reference sequence). CDR3 amino acids: CAWTRGLREDTQYF. CDR3 nucleotides: TGTGCCTGGACTAGGGGGTTAAGGGAGGATACGCAGTATTTT.

The rearrangement uses TRBV5-4 and TRBJ1-4, with D possibly matching TRBD1 (6 bases). This CDR3 comprises 16 residues. The V gene lost 2 bases and the J gene lost 5 bases, with 16 bases spanning the gap. From germline, CDR1 is SGHNT and CDR2 YYREEE (reference sequence). CDR3 bases: TGTGCCAGCAGCTTATTTTTAACAGGGACGAATGAAAAACTGTTTTTT. Translated: CASSLFLTGTNEKLFF. Looking up the rest from reference TRBV5-4 and TRBJ1-4 gives the full variable domain: ETGVTQSPTHLIKTRGQQVTLRCSSQSGHNTVSWYQQALGQGPQFIFQYYREEENGRGNFPPRFSGLQFPNYSSELNVNALELDDSALYLCASSLFLTGTNEKLFFGSGTQLSVL.

The chain joins TRBV2 to TRBJ1-1; a weak D match, TRBD1 (6 bases). The CDR3 spans 12 residues. Germline V CDR1 and CDR2: SNHLY, FYNNEI. V was cut by 6 bases and J by 4 bases, with 9 bases left in between. The CDR3 region is CASRVTGTEAFF. For the CDR3, the DNA is TGTGCCAGCAGGGTGACAGGCACTGAAGCTTTCTTT.